This TCR beta chain derives from a study of blood T cell repertoires in COVID-19. The wider study: The study drew acute and convalescent COVID-19 samples from the United States, Italy and Spain.

Some clones are missing from TCRdb's copy, which holds only in-frame ones; the method was immunoSEQ multiplex PCR. The sample carries about 120,000 clones, just under 90% recorded once. V was clipped by 8 bases and J by 8 bases, with 13 bases between them. Looked up from germline, CDR1 is LGHDT and CDR2 is YNNKEL (reference sequence). The CDR3 is 13 residues long. Sequenced sample: peripheral blood. The source is a woman between 50 and 59 years old with acute or convalescent COVID-19. The rearrangement links TRBV3-1 (or the pseudogene TRBV3-2) to TRBJ1-6, with TRBD1 as a possible D gene (5 bases). CDR3 sequence (DNA): TGTGCCAGCTCCACGACAGTTGATTCACCCCTCCACTTT. As protein: CASSTTVDSPLHF.